Listed below are T cell receptor beta chains from one sample, sequenced in a study of cytomegalovirus exposure and HLA in healthy donors. Generated by immunoSEQ multiplex PCR, the TCRdb table keeps only in-frame clones and is missing some. In the table there are fewer than 200,000 clones, 80% of which are singletons. The specimen was PBMCs. These receptors were obtained from a woman between 45 and 60 years old in good health and CMV-seropositive. Each CDR3 is given with its conserved first and last residue. A D gene is named only where the DNA matches it firmly. Clone size is not always given. Where it is, it says once, few, many or a class for expanded clones.

v_call,j_call,d_call,clone_size,cdr3_aa,cdr3_nt
TRBV4-3,TRBJ2-5,-,-,CASSQGLGVETQYF,TGCGCCAGCAGCCAGGGACTGGGGGTAGAGACCCAGTACTTC
TRBV5-1,TRBJ2-1,-,-,CASSSQTAYNEQFF,TGCGCCAGCAGTTCACAGACAGCCTACAATGAGCAGTTCTTC
TRBV5-1,TRBJ2-3,-,-,CASTFARRSSRTDTQYF,TGCGCCAGCACTTTCGCGCGGCGCAGCAGCCGCACAGATACGCAGTATTTT
TRBV5-1,TRBJ2-1,TRBD2,-,CASSFSGSSYNEQFF,TGCGCCAGCAGCTTTAGCGGGAGTTCCTACAATGAGCAGTTCTTC
TRBV5-5,TRBJ1-5,-,-,CASRYAPYSNQPQHF,TGTGCCAGCAGATACGCGCCATATAGCAATCAGCCCCAGCATTTT
TRBV10-3,TRBJ2-7,-,-,CAIMGQAEQYF,TGTGCCATCATGGGGCAAGCTGAGCAGTACTTC
TRBV29-1,TRBJ2-1,-,-,CSVERLASEFTYNEQFF,TGCAGCGTTGAAAGACTGGCCTCCGAATTTACTTACAATGAGCAGTTCTTC
TRBV4-3,TRBJ2-5,-,-,CASSQDAYGTPLGQERRQTQYF,TGCGCCAGCAGCCAAGATGCCTACGGGACACCACTCGGTCAGGAAAGACGTCAGACCCAGTACTTC
TRBV30,TRBJ2-4,-,once,CAWSPNLPAKNIQYF,TGTGCCTGGAGTCCCAACTTACCAGCCAAAAACATTCAGTACTTC
TRBV2,TRBJ1-1,TRBD1,-,CASSDRGQAEAFF,TGTGCCAGCAGTGACAGGGGGCAAGCTGAAGCTTTCTTT
TRBV6-4,TRBJ2-2,-,-,CASSTRASGELFF,TGTGCCAGCAGTACCAGGGCGTCCGGGGAGCTGTTTTTT
TRBV7-3,TRBJ2-2,TRBD2,-,CASSLYGRGTGELFF,TGTGCCAGCAGCTTATACGGGAGGGGGACCGGGGAGCTGTTTTTT
TRBV7-2,TRBJ2-1,TRBD2,-,CASSLRAGGKNEQFF,TGTGCCAGCAGCTTACGGGCGGGAGGGAAAAATGAGCAGTTCTTC
TRBV9,TRBJ1-4,-,-,CASSVASTNEKLFF,TGTGCCAGCAGCGTAGCCAGTACTAATGAAAAACTGTTTTTT
TRBV9,TRBJ2-1,-,-,CASSASISGEQFF,TGTGCCAGCAGCGCTAGCATCAGCGGTGAGCAGTTCTTC
TRBV2,TRBJ1-2,-,-,CASSGRGEGYTF,TGTGCCAGCAGTGGGAGGGGAGAAGGCTACACCTTC
TRBV10-3,TRBJ1-1,-,-,CAILPELNTEAFF,TGTGCCATCCTGCCAGAACTGAACACTGAAGCTTTCTTT
TRBV28,TRBJ2-1,TRBD1,-,CASSLSFRTGKLIDEQFF,TGTGCCAGCAGTTTAAGTTTTCGGACAGGGAAGCTTATAGATGAGCAGTTCTTC
TRBV5-5,TRBJ2-7,TRBD1,-,CASSPGTGSYEQYF,TGTGCCAGCAGCCCCGGGACAGGTTCCTACGAGCAGTACTTC
TRBV9,TRBJ1-4,TRBD1,-,CASSVGTGIFTNEKLFF,TGTGCCAGCAGCGTAGGGACAGGGATTTTTACTAATGAAAAACTGTTTTTT
TRBV7-9,TRBJ2-1,-,-,CASSPGQEQFF,TGTGCCAGCAGTCCAGGACAGGAGCAGTTCTTC
TRBV7-9,TRBJ2-7,-,few,CASSYTSSEQYF,TGTGCCAGCAGCTATACTAGCTCCGAGCAGTACTTC
TRBV7-2,TRBJ1-1,-,-,CASSFSGTNTEAFF,TGTGCCAGCAGCTTTTCAGGGACTAACACTGAAGCTTTCTTT